The present T cell receptor beta chain was sequenced within a study of Ad26.COV2.S vaccination and SARS-CoV-2 variants (dated by TCRdb to about 2021). At the level of the whole study: Vaccine-arm donors were drawn from COV1001, a multicentre, randomized, double-blind, placebo-controlled phase I-IIa trial of Ad26.COV2.S in healthy adults. A total of 32 samples were included in the TCR-sequenced set, comprising around 19 Ad26.COV2.S vaccine recipients, 5 placebo recipients and 8 SARS-CoV-2 convalescent individuals. Throughout the experiments and outcome assessment, investigators stayed blinded to trial group allocation. The specificity and breadth of SARS-CoV-2-reactive T cell receptors after Ad26.COV2.S vaccination were assessed by TCRbeta repertoire sequencing. Trial participants were randomized into five groups of five, in which low-dose or high-dose Ad26.COV2.S was given once or twice, or placebo was given on both occasions. Dosing of Ad26.COV2.S was intramuscular, at either 5x10^10 or 1x10^11 viral particles, delivered as one shot or as two shots spaced 56 days apart. The paper as a whole reports these results and caveats: Ad26.COV2.S recipients had higher spike-specific TCR breadth than placebo recipients (P = 0.0014). Vaccine and placebo recipients had similar non-spike TCR breadth, a finding consistent with the vaccine containing only spike. Substantial breadth of spike-specific CD8+ and CD4+ T cell responses was reported after vaccination. Comparing responses between vaccine doses or regimens was not something the study was powered to do. The authors noted that total T cell responses may have been underestimated by the TCR breadth and depth analyses.

CDR1 and CDR2 are read off the germline V gene as ENHRY and SYGVKD. The CDR3 contains 16 residues, cysteine and phenylalanine counted. Just the 48-base CDR3 DNA is kept, in frame starting at base 1. At the junction V is shortened by 0 bases and J by 7 bases, with 19 bases in between. The immunoSEQ Assay was the method used to sequence TCRbeta CDR3 regions. After extraction, genomic DNA underwent amplification by bias-controlled multiplex PCR, followed by high-throughput sequencing. As for the authors' bioinformatics: To quantify the absolute abundance of every unique TCRbeta CDR3 region, sequences were collapsed and filtered. T cell fraction was estimated by normalizing TCRbeta template counts to usable DNA, which was measured by amplifying reference genes present in all nucleated cells. Repertoire TCRs were annotated as SARS-CoV-2-specific when V gene, CDR3 amino acid sequence and J gene were exactly matched to a known reactive TCR set. The reference SARS-CoV-2 TCR set was derived from MIRA and filtered for enrichment in COVID-19-positive ImmuneCODE repertoires, a step that removed public or cross-reactive TCRs. Using the MIRA antigens, annotated TCRs were further analysed by specific ORF or by position within an ORF. Breadth was defined as the number of annotated unique rearrangements divided by the total number of unique productive rearrangements, and depth was defined as the summed frequency of the annotated unique rearrangements. Two-sided Wilcoxon rank-sum tests were applied when comparing TCR breadth between groups. Drawn from immuneACCESS, this table holds only the in-frame rearrangements with V and J called that TCRdb kept. Clones are partly lost; checked studies trace under half to an unresolved V gene and leave the rest unexplained. Clone size and the V and J calls come from that table; the DNA yielded D and trimming. The sample profile shows approximately 450,000 clones; roughly 90% of them were found once. Jointly, the top ten make up less than 15% of the sample.

As concerns this clone: This clone's antigen is unknown. No qualities accompany the bases; no much larger clone lies one base away.

The treatment or condition label corresponds to: roughly 19 received Ad26.COV2.S at low or high dose, single or two shots; 5 received placebo; per-sample allocation not given. For vaccine and placebo recipients, the sequenced repertoires came from samples collected on day 63 after the first injection. Between 29 July and 7 August 2020, Cohort 1b enrolled about two dozen adults aged 18-55 years at one site in Boston, USA. Ad26.COV2.S consisted of a replication-incompetent adenovirus type 26 vector by which a prefusion-stabilized SARS-CoV-2 spike protein from the original Wuhan strain was expressed.

This clonotype was sampled from a person between 18 and 59 years old who received the Ad26.COV2.S COVID-19 vaccine or a placebo. The V and J genes are TRBV10-3 and TRBJ2-7; the D gene remains uncertain. The source material was peripheral blood, sampled in a trial of Ad26.COV2.S vaccine versus placebo. Here the CDR3 is given as CAISESSWAAATEQYF. The DNA sequence is as follows: TGTGCCATCAGTGAGTCGAGTTGGGCAGCCGCGACAGAGCAGTACTTC.